This is a list of T cell receptor beta chains from one sample in a study of blood T cell repertoires in COVID-19. Profiling relied on immunoSEQ multiplex PCR, and the TCRdb table lists in-frame clones only, not all of them. The sample holds over 150,000 clones; about 95% are singletons and the top ten take about 0.76%. The specimen sequenced was peripheral blood. These receptors originate from a man younger than 45 with COVID-19, enrolled during active disease. The CDR3 runs from the conserved cysteine through the conserved F or W. D genes are given only for firm matches. Some rows have no size entry. The others give once, few or many, or a class for an expanded clone.

TRBV9	TRBJ1-4	TRBD1	NA	TGTGCCAGCAACCTCGGGGGACAGTTAAATGAAAAACTGTTTTTT	CASNLGGQLNEKLFF
TRBV30	TRBJ1-6	NA	NA	TGTGCCTGGAGAGGGGGATTCCCCCTTCCCGCTTATAATTCACCCCTCCACTTT	CAWRGGFPLPAYNSPLHF
TRBV30	TRBJ1-5	NA	NA	TGTGCCTGGAGTGTTCGCAGGAGCAATCAGCCCCAGCATTTT	CAWSVRRSNQPQHF
TRBV14	TRBJ2-4	NA	NA	TGTGCCAGCAGCCAAAGGGGGAGCGCCAAAAACATTCAGTACTTC	CASSQRGSAKNIQYF
TRBV5-1	TRBJ2-1	NA	NA	TGCGCCAGCAGCTTGGTAGGGGACACCTACAATGAGCAGTTCTTC	CASSLVGDTYNEQFF
TRBV2	TRBJ2-5	TRBD1	NA	TGTGCCCTAACTACAGGGGACACCCAAGAGACCCAGTACTTC	CALTTGDTQETQYF
TRBV7-9	TRBJ1-1	TRBD1	once	TGTGCCAGCAGCGCTCCGGGACAGGGTGGAAATGAAGCTTTCTTT	CASSAPGQGGNEAFF
TRBV6-5	TRBJ1-2	NA	NA	TGTGCCAGCACGCGTGATTATGGCTACACCTTC	CASTRDYGYTF
TRBV9	TRBJ2-7	TRBD1	NA	TGTGCCAGCAGCTATGGCTCCGGGACAGGGGGCCACGAGCAGTACTTC	CASSYGSGTGGHEQYF
TRBV7-9	TRBJ1-2	NA	NA	TGTGCCAGCAGCCCTGGGACAACAGACTATGGCTACACCTTC	CASSPGTTDYGYTF
TRBV12-5	TRBJ2-2	TRBD2	once	TGTGCTAGTGGCGCCCTAGCGGGGGGGCCGTTCGCCGGGGAGCTGTTTTTT	CASGALAGGPFAGELFF
TRBV30	TRBJ1-3	NA	NA	TGTGCCTGGAGTTTGGAGCGTTCTGGAAACACCATATATTTT	CAWSLERSGNTIYF
TRBV6-4	TRBJ2-3	NA	NA	TGTGCCAGCAGTGCAACAGGGTCAAGCACAGATACGCAGTATTTT	CASSATGSSTDTQYF
TRBV3-1/TRBV3-2	TRBJ2-5	TRBD1	NA	TGTGCCAGCAGCGTACCCGGGACAGGTGACGAGACCCAGTACTTC	CASSVPGTGDETQYF
TRBV7-9	TRBJ1-4	NA	NA	TGTGCCAGCAGCTTAGCAGGGAGGGTCAGTGAAAAACTGTTTTTT	CASSLAGRVSEKLFF
TRBV28	TRBJ1-1	NA	NA	TGTGCCAGCAGCAACGGACAGTACACTGAAGCTTTCTTT	CASSNGQYTEAFF
TRBV5-4	TRBJ2-1	TRBD2	NA	TGTGCCAGCAGCCTCGCTAGCGGGGGGGCCTTCAATGAGCAGTTCTTC	CASSLASGGAFNEQFF
TRBV5-4	TRBJ1-5	NA	NA	TGTGCCAGCAGCTACGGTCCGGGACTGAGTCAGCCCCAGCATTTT	CASSYGPGLSQPQHF
TRBV2	TRBJ2-5	NA	NA	TGTGCCAGCACTGAACTCCAGTACCAAGAGACCCAGTACTTC	CASTELQYQETQYF
TRBV9	TRBJ2-1	TRBD2	NA	TGTGCCAGCAGCCCCCTCCCAGCGGGGGGGCTTAATGAGCAGTTCTTC	CASSPLPAGGLNEQFF
TRBV6-5	TRBJ2-2	TRBD2	NA	TGTGCCAGCAGTTACGGCGGGGGGGCCAACACCGGGGAGCTGTTTTTT	CASSYGGGANTGELFF
TRBV2	TRBJ1-2	NA	NA	TGTGCCAGCAGTGAAGCGCTTAGGCGGACTGCTCTCGGCTATGGCTACACCTTC	CASSEALRRTALGYGYTF
TRBV27	TRBJ2-2	NA	NA	TGTGCCAGCACCCTTATAGGGGGTTCAGGCGGGGAGCTGTTTTTT	CASTLIGGSGGELFF
TRBV2	TRBJ1-2	TRBD1	NA	TGTGCCATACAGGGGAACTATGGCTACACCTTC	CAIQGNYGYTF
TRBV6-6	TRBJ1-2	TRBD1	NA	TGTGCCAGCAGTTACTCGGAGCAGGGGGCGCATGGCTACACCTTC	CASSYSEQGAHGYTF
TRBV5-1	TRBJ1-5	TRBD1	NA	TGCGCCAGCCGCATGGGACAGGGCGATGCTCAGCCCCAGCATTTT	CASRMGQGDAQPQHF
TRBV5-4	TRBJ1-1	TRBD1	NA	TGTGCCAGCAGCCGTACAGGGGGTAGGACTGAAGCTTTCTTT	CASSRTGGRTEAFF
TRBV27	TRBJ1-5	TRBD1	NA	TGTGCCAGCAGTAGTGGACAGGGGGATCAGCCCCAGCATTTT	CASSSGQGDQPQHF
TRBV7-9	TRBJ2-7	TRBD1	NA	TGTGCCAGCAGCTTCGACAGGGTCCCCTACGAGCAGTACTTC	CASSFDRVPYEQYF
TRBV9	TRBJ1-1	TRBD1	NA	TGTGCCAGCAGCCCGCGACAGGGGGCAACTGAAGCTTTCTTT	CASSPRQGATEAFF
TRBV6-5	TRBJ1-6	NA	NA	TGTGCCAGCAGTTACTCGGGGAGCTCCTATAATTCACCCCTCCACTTT	CASSYSGSSYNSPLHF
TRBV7-9	TRBJ1-1	TRBD1	NA	TGTGCCAGCAGCCGTGACAGGGGGCGAGCTGAAGCTTTCTTT	CASSRDRGRAEAFF
TRBV19	TRBJ2-7	TRBD1	NA	TGTGCCAGTAGTATCGGACAGGGGGCCTACGAGCAGTACTTC	CASSIGQGAYEQYF
TRBV6-1	TRBJ1-2	NA	NA	TGTGCCAGCAGTGAGGCTCCAGGAGGTGGCTACACCTTC	CASSEAPGGGYTF
TRBV23-1	TRBJ2-5	TRBD2	NA	TGCGCCAGCACCTTAGCGGGGGGGCTTGAGACCCAGTACTTC	CASTLAGGLETQYF
TRBV6-6	TRBJ1-1	NA	NA	TGTGCCAGCAGTGACCCGACAGTGAACACTGAAGCTTTCTTT	CASSDPTVNTEAFF
TRBV10-3	TRBJ1-1	NA	NA	TGTGCCATCAGTGAGTCGAATCGAAATCTAAACACTGAAGCTTTCTTT	CAISESNRNLNTEAFF
TRBV5-4	TRBJ2-5	NA	NA	TGTGCCAGCAGCACAGGACAGCAAGAGACCCAGTACTTC	CASSTGQQETQYF
TRBV12-3/TRBV12-4	TRBJ1-6	TRBD1	NA	TGTGCCAGCAGGGGGACAGGTAATTCACCCCTCCACTTT	CASRGTGNSPLHF
TRBV5-1	TRBJ2-1	TRBD2	NA	TGCGCCAGCAGCCCGAAGACGACTAGCGGGGGTTACTCCTACAATGAGCAGTTCTTC	CASSPKTTSGGYSYNEQFF
TRBV19	TRBJ2-3	TRBD2	NA	TGTGCCAGTAGTCCCGGACTAGCGGAGACAGATACGCAGTATTTT	CASSPGLAETDTQYF
TRBV19	TRBJ2-7	TRBD1	NA	TGTGCCAGTAGTAGGACGGGACAGGGCGCATACGAGCAGTACTTC	CASSRTGQGAYEQYF
TRBV5-1	TRBJ2-7	NA	NA	TGCGCCAGCAGCTTGGAAGGACAGAGTTACGAGCAGTACTTC	CASSLEGQSYEQYF
TRBV5-6	TRBJ1-2	NA	once	TGTGCCAGCAGCTTGTCGACAGGCTATACTAACTATGGCTACACCTTC	CASSLSTGYTNYGYTF
TRBV2	TRBJ1-2	NA	NA	TGTGCCAGCAGTGAAGAGGGGGAGAATGGCTACACCTTC	CASSEEGENGYTF
TRBV6-5	TRBJ1-1	TRBD1	NA	TGTGCCAGCAGTTACCGGGACAGCCGGAACACTGAAGCTTTCTTT	CASSYRDSRNTEAFF
TRBV12-5	TRBJ2-2	NA	NA	TGTGCTAGTGGACTAACCGGGGAGCTGTTTTTT	CASGLTGELFF
TRBV6-1	TRBJ2-1	TRBD2	NA	TGTGCCAGCAGTCCAACCCGGGGGGGATACAATGAGCAGTTCTTC	CASSPTRGGYNEQFF
TRBV6-5	TRBJ2-2	TRBD1	NA	TGTGCCAGCAGTTCCAGGGGGCAGTCCGGGGAGCTGTTTTTT	CASSSRGQSGELFF
TRBV5-1	TRBJ1-4	TRBD1	NA	TGCGCCAGCAGCCTGGGACAGTTTAATGAAAAACTGTTTTTT	CASSLGQFNEKLFF
TRBV2	TRBJ2-1	TRBD2	once	TGTGCCAGCGGGGGGACTAGCGGTGGCTACAATGAGCAGTTCTTC	CASGGTSGGYNEQFF
TRBV30	TRBJ2-2	NA	NA	TGTGCCTGGACAGGGGCCGGGGAGCTGTTTTTT	CAWTGAGELFF
TRBV6-5	TRBJ1-6	TRBD1	NA	TGTGCCAGCAGTTTCCAAGGACAGGGCCGTAATTCACCCCTCCACTTT	CASSFQGQGRNSPLHF